The 27 T cell receptor beta chains reported below all come from one sample, sequenced in a study of T cell clonality in common variable immunodeficiency. Data came from immunoSEQ multiplex PCR; TCRdb stores just in-frame clones and leaves some out. The data show about 34,000 clones, with none appearing a single time. The antigens for these receptors are not known. Study-wide points: In common variable immunodeficiency, TCR beta chains reportedly carried fewer deletions and N-nucleotide insertions.

The sequenced sample was peripheral blood mononuclear cells. All receptors derive from a human donor with common variable immunodeficiency.

Many counts were recorded for this clone. The observed sequence ends 3 residues before the CDR3 terminus, with the missing tail filled in from the germline J gene. V is TRBV14 and J is TRBJ2-7; D is uncertain. The CDR3 covers 13 residues. CDR1 is SGHDN, CDR2 FVKESK, per germline. V was shortened by 1 base and J by 4 bases, with 8 bases between the two germline ends. The CDR3 region is CASSQGAVYEQYF. The part of the CDR3 DNA that was read is TGTGCCAGCAGCCAAGGGGCAGTTTACGAG.

This clone appeared many times. CDR3 DNA (partial): TGTGCCAGCTCACCCGGGACAGCCTACGAG. This gives the protein CASSPGTAYE. The CDR3, in full, reads CASSPGTAYEQYF. The chain recombines TRBV18 with TRBJ2-7; 7 positions agree with TRBD1. The read halts 3 residues ahead of the CDR3 end, with the missing end drawn from the germline J gene. Germline values: CDR1 KGHSH, CDR2 LQKENI. The CDR3 length is 13 residues. V trimming: 3 bases; J trimming: 2 bases; junction bases outside the gene matches: 1.

A few counts support this clone. The read is 3 residues too short to cover the CDR3 end, so that end is filled in from the germline J gene. The genes are TRBV18 and TRBJ1-4; D is unresolved. Germline assignment: CDR1 KGHSH and CDR2 LQKENI. V lost 1 base to trimming and J lost 5 bases, with 14 bases between them. CDR3 size: 16 residues. CDR3 sequence: CASSPLIGKGNEKLFF. Partial CDR3 DNA: TGTGCCAGCTCACCACTAATAGGAAAAGGGAATGAAAAA. Combining the CDR3 with reference TRBV18 and TRBJ1-4 gives the whole variable domain NAGVMQNPRHLVRRRGQEARLRCSPMKGHSHVYWYRQLPEEGLKFMVYLQKENIIDESGMPKERFSAEFPKEGPSILRIQQVVRGDSAAYFCASSPLIGKGNEKLFFGSGTQLSVL.

Worth noting for this clone: The missing CDR3 end, 3 residues past where the read stops, is filled in from the germline J gene. The rearrangement joins TRBV7-8 to TRBJ2-5, with 9 bases lining up with TRBD2. J was trimmed by 2 bases and V by 4 bases; bases with no gene match: 5. CDR3 length equals 15 residues. Looked up from germline, CDR1 is SGHVS and CDR2 is FQNEAQ. CDR3 loop: CASSSTTSGQETQYF. CDR3 bases read: TGTGCCAGCAGCTCTACGACTAGCGGTCAAGAGACC.

This clone was seen ten or more times. The read halts 3 residues ahead of the CDR3 end, with the missing end drawn from the germline J gene. J is TRBJ1-1 and V is TRBV20-1; D not resolved. CDR3 length: 14 amino acids. Per germline, CDR1 DFQATT and CDR2 SNEGSKA (reference sequence). The V and J ends lost 0 bases and 2 bases respectively, with 10 bases between them. CDR3 bases read: TGCAGTGCTAGAGATGGGCTTTTCAACACTGAA. This codes for CSARDGLFNTE. The full CDR3 sequence reads CSARDGLFNTEAFF.

This clone was counted ten times or more. The read halts 3 residues ahead of the CDR3 end, with the missing end drawn from the germline J gene. This chain links TRBV4-1 with TRBJ1-2; D gene uncertain. Germline loops: CDR1 MGHRA, CDR2 YSYEKL. This CDR3 region has 14 residues. V lost 4 bases to trimming and J lost 0 bases, with 9 bases between them. Here the CDR3 reads CASSLADPNYGYTF. Partial CDR3 DNA: TGCGCCAGCAGCCTAGCCGACCCTAACTATGGC.

This clone was recorded a few times. The CDR3 end is not reached by the read, which stops 3 residues before it; the germline J gene fills it in. This rearrangement joins TRBV19 to TRBJ2-7, with 13 nucleotides matching TRBD2. This CDR3 has 16 amino acids. CDR1 and CDR2 from the germline V gene are LNHDA and SQIVND (reference sequence). J gave up 5 bases and V 3 bases, and 7 bases lay outside the gene matches. The DNA read from the CDR3 is TGTGCCAGTAGTATGGTGGGACTAGCGGGACCGGACGAG. It encodes CASSMVGLAGPDE. The entire CDR3 protein is CASSMVGLAGPDEQYF.

As concerns this clone: Read coverage stops 3 residues before the CDR3 terminus; the germline J gene supplies the remainder. This sequence joins TRBV30 and TRBJ2-2; D remains ambiguous. Looked up from germline, CDR1 is GTSNPN and CDR2 is SVGIG (reference sequence). V lost 3 bases and J 0 bases, leaving 14 bases between the germline ends. The CDR3 totals 16 residues. The part of the CDR3 DNA that was read is TGTGCCTGGAGCCAGGTGGGCTACCCGAACACCGGGGAG. Protein sequence: CAWSQVGYPNTGE. The CDR3 in its entirety is CAWSQVGYPNTGELFF.

This clone was observed many times. From the germline J gene comes the end of the CDR3, since the read stops 3 residues before it. V is TRBV30 and J is TRBJ1-1; 7 bases are shared with TRBD1. The CDR3 loop spans 11 amino acids. Germline assignment: CDR1 GTSNPN and CDR2 SVGIG (reference sequence). The CDR3 sequence: CAWSPDRLAFF. The sequenced CDR3 bases are TGTGCCTGGAGTCCGGACAGGTTA.

In regard to this clone: The junction differs from germline at one of its ends, possibly a read error. The missing CDR3 end, 3 residues past where the read stops, is filled in from the germline J gene. The chain is built from TRBV7-9 and TRBJ1-1; a weak D match, TRBD1 (6 bases). Germline V gives CDR1 SEHNR, CDR2 FQNEAQ (reference sequence). This CDR3 has 12 amino acids. CDR3 amino acids: CSSSFGQGEAFF. The CDR3 bases that were read are TGTTCCAGCAGCTTCGGTCAGGGGGAA.

Regarding this clone: Coverage ceases 3 residues before the CDR3 finishes, and the germline J gene fills in the end. The gene calls are TRBV7-9 and TRBJ1-2; the match to TRBD1 covers 8 bases. The CDR3 contains 15 residues. Germline V CDR1 and CDR2: SEHNR, FQNEAQ (reference sequence). V gave up 5 bases and J gave up 7 bases; unmatched junction bases: 12. CDR3 in amino acids: CASSTWDRPQTGYTF. CDR3 bases read: TGTGCCAGCAGCACGTGGGACAGGCCACAGACTGGC.

This clone was picked up many times. Read sequence stops 3 residues before the CDR3 end, and the germline J gene provides the missing end. The rearrangement uses TRBV7-3 and TRBJ2-1; 10 bases are shared with TRBD2. The ends lost 0 bases at V and 9 bases at J; junction bases unmatched: 5. The V gene's germline CDR1 is SGHTA and CDR2 FQGTGA. The CDR3 length is 15 residues. CDR3: CASSLTPSGSLEQFF. CDR3 DNA (partial): TGTGCCAGCAGCTTAACGCCTAGCGGGAGCCTTGAG.

This clone has ten or more counts. CDR3 residues: CSVEGASTDTQYF. CDR3 bases read: TGCAGCGTTGAGGGGGCTAGCACAGATACG. The rearrangement uses TRBV29-1 and TRBJ2-3, with D possibly TRBD1 on 6 matching bases. The observed sequence ends 3 residues before the CDR3 terminus, with the missing tail filled in from the germline J gene. Germline V gene data show CDR1 as SQVTM and CDR2 as ANQGSEA. This CDR3 has 13 residues. Trimming took off 3 bases at V and 0 bases at J, with 7 bases between the two ends.

Note on this clone: Read coverage stops 3 residues before the CDR3 terminus; the germline J gene supplies the remainder. The J gene is TRBJ1-2, the V gene TRBV7-2, with 8 bases aligning to TRBD1. Germline lookup yields CDR1 SGHTA and CDR2 FQGNSA. This CDR3 region has 15 residues. V shed 0 bases, J shed 7 bases, and the junction held 7 bases outside the gene matches. The CDR3 loop reads CASSLADRVLPGYTF. CDR3 bases read: TGTGCCAGCAGCTTAGCGGACAGGGTTTTACCTGGC.

In this sample, this clone turned up many times. From the germline J gene comes the end of the CDR3, since the read stops 3 residues before it. V and J are TRBV5-1 and TRBJ2-3; 13 bases agree with TRBD2. The CDR3 extends over 17 amino acids. Germline V lookup: CDR1 SGHRS, CDR2 YFSETQ. The V segment lost 4 bases and the J segment 5 bases; nucleotides outside the gene matches: 10. This CDR3 is CASSEGLAGSWGDTQYF. The part of the CDR3 DNA that was read is TGCGCCAGCAGCGAGGGACTAGCGGGAAGTTGGGGAGATACG.

Worth noting for this clone: The read comes to an end 3 residues before the CDR3 does, leaving the germline J gene to fill in the end. The chain links TRBV19 to TRBJ2-7; 9 nucleotides match TRBD1. The V and J ends lost 4 bases and 3 bases, in that order; junction bases with no gene match: 7. This CDR3 is 15 amino acids long. Looked up from germline, CDR1 is LNHDA and CDR2 is SQIVND (reference sequence). This chain's CDR3 is CASSTGWGQGYEQYF. The CDR3 DNA, read in part, is TGTGCCAGTAGTACCGGGTGGGGACAGGGCTACGAG.

This clone was counted at least ten times. The read stops 3 residues short of the end of the CDR3; the missing end is completed from the germline J gene. The rearrangement joins TRBV19 to TRBJ2-1; 13 nucleotides match TRBD2. The germline gives CDR1 LNHDA, CDR2 SQIVND (reference sequence). J lost 9 bases, V lost 3 bases, and 17 bases had no gene match. There are 19 residues in the CDR3. The part of the CDR3 DNA that was read is TGTGCCAGTAGTATTGAGGTACCAAAGACTAGCGGGAGGAGAGTTGAG. Encoded protein: CASSIEVPKTSGRRVE. The CDR3 as a whole reads CASSIEVPKTSGRRVEQFF.

This clone has just a few counts. From the germline J gene comes the end of the CDR3, since the read stops 3 residues before it. The J gene is TRBJ2-1, the V gene TRBV19, with TRBD1 matching over 7 bases. V gave up 7 bases and J gave up 6 bases; unmatched junction bases: 6. Looked up from germline, CDR1 is LNHDA and CDR2 is SQIVND (reference sequence). This CDR3 is built from 13 residues. Incomplete CDR3 DNA: TGTGCCAGTACCCGGGACAGCCTCAATGAG. Translating it yields CASTRDSLNE. The full-length CDR3 reads as CASTRDSLNEQFF.

CDR3: CASSSGLAGGPNEQFF. The DNA read from the CDR3 is TGTGCCAGTAGTTCGGGACTAGCGGGAGGGCCCAATGAG. V and J are TRBV19 and TRBJ2-1; 16 bases map to TRBD2. Sequencing ends 3 residues short of the CDR3 end; the germline J gene provides the rest. After removal of 5 bases from V and 6 bases from J, the junction contained 4 bases not matched to a gene. The CDR3 contains 16 residues. Germline CDR1 LNHDA, CDR2 SQIVND (reference sequence).

To note about this clone: The read ends 3 residues shy of where the CDR3 ends; the end is completed using the germline J gene. V is TRBV7-2 and J is TRBJ1-2; TRBD1 aligns across 7 bases. CDR1 and CDR2 (germline): SGHTA, FQGNSA. This CDR3 is 13 amino acids long. The CDR3 loop is CASSSRQGGGYTF. Incomplete CDR3 DNA: TGTGCCAGCAGCTCCCGACAGGGAGGAGGC.

In regard to this clone: Read sequence stops 3 residues before the CDR3 end, and the germline J gene provides the missing end. V gene TRBV18 combines with J gene TRBJ2-3; TRBD2 agrees at 10 bases. J gave up 7 bases and V 0 bases, and 7 bases lay outside the gene matches. The CDR3 totals 16 residues. The V gene's germline CDR1 is KGHSH and CDR2 LQKENI. This CDR3 reads CASSPPSTSGLNTQYF. The CDR3 DNA, read in part, is TGTGCCAGCTCACCACCGTCGACTAGCGGGCTGAATACG.

Partial CDR3 DNA: TGCAGCGCAGGACAGGGGGAAGAGCAGCCC. Translation: CSAGQGEEQP. The full-length CDR3 reads as CSAGQGEEQPQHF. The chain carries TRBV29-1 and TRBJ1-5, with 10 bases identical to TRBD1. The read ends 3 residues shy of where the CDR3 ends; the end is completed using the germline J gene. The germline CDR1 and CDR2 sequences are SQVTM and ANQGSEA. Trimming took 7 bases from V and 7 from J; bases not matched to a gene: 7. The CDR3 is 13 amino acids.

This clone appeared a few times. Read coverage stops 3 residues before the CDR3 terminus; the germline J gene supplies the remainder. The rearrangement uses TRBV19 and TRBJ1-2, with D maybe TRBD1 (6 bases). In germline, CDR1 is LNHDA, CDR2 SQIVND (reference sequence). Deletions cut 4 bases from V and 6 bases from J, with 18 bases between. The CDR3 is 15 residues long. The DNA read from the CDR3 is TGTGCCAGTAGTAAACGGACAGAACGAAGCGATGGC. This gives the protein CASSKRTERSDG. The full CDR3 protein is CASSKRTERSDGYTF.

This clone was recorded many times. With the read ending 3 residues before the CDR3 end, the germline J gene is used to fill in that end. The chain carries TRBV29-1 and TRBJ2-1, with a possible D match to TRBD2 (6 bases). The CDR3 runs 13 residues. Germline CDR1 is SQVTM and CDR2 is ANQGSEA. The V end was cut by 5 bases, the J end by 4 bases, with 12 bases between. CDR3 protein: CSVTGLSYNEQFF. The covered CDR3 bases are TGCAGCGTTACGGGACTTTCTTACAATGAG.

This clone was counted at least ten times. The CDR3 end is not reached by the read, which stops 3 residues before it; the germline J gene fills it in. The chain has TRBV3-1 (or the pseudogene TRBV3-2) and TRBJ2-1; D gene ambiguous. The CDR3 loop spans 14 amino acids. Germline CDR1 LGHDT, CDR2 YNNKEL (reference sequence). Trimming removed 1 base from V and 9 bases from J, with 13 bases in between. CDR3 loop: CASSQVTSRSEQFF. The CDR3 bases that were read are TGTGCCAGCAGCCAAGTAACATCGCGGAGTGAG.

This clone occurred many times. The DNA ends 3 residues before the CDR3 does, and the rest of the CDR3 is filled in from the germline J gene. This chain joins TRBV20-1 and TRBJ2-2, with D perhaps TRBD2 (6 bases). Germline V gives CDR1 DFQATT, CDR2 SNEGSKA (reference sequence). With 0 bases removed from V and 7 bases from J, the gap between germline ends came to 24 bases. The CDR3 runs 18 residues. CDR3 bases read: TGCAGTGCTAGAGATCATTATCTTGCCGCGGGATGGAGCGGGGAG. It codes for CSARDHYLAAGWSGE. The whole CDR3 sequence is CSARDHYLAAGWSGELFF.

With regard to this clone: Read data end 3 residues before the CDR3 end; the end is taken from the germline J gene. The chain links TRBV7-2 to TRBJ2-3; D remains unclear. Germline CDR1 is SGHTA and CDR2 is FQGNSA. V was trimmed by 3 bases and J by 1 base, leaving 5 bases between them. The CDR3 consists of 13 residues. CDR3 bases read: TGTGCCAGCAGCTTTAGGGGCACAGATACG. Translating it yields CASSFRGTDT. The entire CDR3 protein reads CASSFRGTDTQYF. Full variable domain (outside the CDR3, taken from reference TRBV7-2 and TRBJ2-3): GAGVSQSPSNKVTEKGKDVELRCDPISGHTALYWYRQSLGQGLEFLIYFQGNSAPDKSGLPSDRFSAERTGGSVSTLTIQRTQQEDSAVYLCASSFRGTDTQYFGPGTRLTVL.